This TCR beta chain stems from a study of blood T cell repertoires in COVID-19. Overall study context: The cDNA or gDNA used as material had been derived from T cells, B-cell-depleted T cells, or PBMCs.

Original processing notes: Reference gene primer amplification in the assay estimated nucleated cell counts. Generated by immunoSEQ multiplex PCR, the TCRdb table keeps only in-frame clones and is missing some. Clone size and V and J calls were adopted from that table, with D and trimming inferred from the DNA. Of 150,000 to 200,000 clones detected, roughly nine tenths appear once; the ten largest clones hold 2.5% to 4%. V was pared by 0 bases and J by 6 bases, with 12 bases between. Germline CDR1 SGHAT, CDR2 FQNNGV. The CDR3 covers 15 residues. V is TRBV11-2 and J is TRBJ1-5, with D hard to call. Sequencing input: peripheral blood. The sequence derives from a man in his sixties or seventies with acute or convalescent COVID-19. CDR3 region: CASSLDQNAGQPQHF. The CDR3 bases are TGTGCCAGCAGCTTAGATCAAAATGCGGGTCAGCCCCAGCATTTT.